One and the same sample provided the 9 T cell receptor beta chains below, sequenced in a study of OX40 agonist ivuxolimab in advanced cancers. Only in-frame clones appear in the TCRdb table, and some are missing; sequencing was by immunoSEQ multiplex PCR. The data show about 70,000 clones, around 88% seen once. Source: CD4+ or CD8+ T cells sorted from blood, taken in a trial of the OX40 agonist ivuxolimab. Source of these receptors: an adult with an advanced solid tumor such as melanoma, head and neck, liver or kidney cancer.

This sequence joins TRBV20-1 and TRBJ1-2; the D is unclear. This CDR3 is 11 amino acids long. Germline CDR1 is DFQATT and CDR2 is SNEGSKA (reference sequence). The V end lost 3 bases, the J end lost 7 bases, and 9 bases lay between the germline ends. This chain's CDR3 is CSASEAGGYTF. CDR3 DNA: TGCAGTGCTAGTGAAGCGGGTGGCTACACCTTC.

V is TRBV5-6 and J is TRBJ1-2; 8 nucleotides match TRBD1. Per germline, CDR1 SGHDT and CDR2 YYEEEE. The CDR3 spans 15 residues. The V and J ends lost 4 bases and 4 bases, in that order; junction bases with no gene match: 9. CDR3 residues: CASSPATGVGYGYTF. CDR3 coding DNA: TGTGCCAGCAGCCCTGCGACAGGGGTGGGCTATGGCTACACCTTC.

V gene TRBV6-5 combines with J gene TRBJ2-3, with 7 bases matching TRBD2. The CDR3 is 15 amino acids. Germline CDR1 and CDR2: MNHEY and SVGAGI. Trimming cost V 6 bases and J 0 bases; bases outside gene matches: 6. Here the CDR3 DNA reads TGTGCCAGCAGGGACCTAGCGGCTAGCACAGATACGCAGTATTTT. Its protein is CASRDLAASTDTQYF.

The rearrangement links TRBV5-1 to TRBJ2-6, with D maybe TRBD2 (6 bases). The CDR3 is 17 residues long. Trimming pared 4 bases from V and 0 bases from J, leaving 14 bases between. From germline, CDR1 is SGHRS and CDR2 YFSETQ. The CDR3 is CASSLPAGSSGANVLTF. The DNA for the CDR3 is TGCGCCAGCAGCCTCCCGGCGGGGAGCTCTGGGGCCAACGTCCTGACTTTC.

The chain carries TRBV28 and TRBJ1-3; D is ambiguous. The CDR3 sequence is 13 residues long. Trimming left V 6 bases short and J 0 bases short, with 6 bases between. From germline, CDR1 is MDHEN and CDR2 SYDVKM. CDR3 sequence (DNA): TGTGCCAGCAGGGAATACTCTGGAAACACCATATATTTT. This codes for CASREYSGNTIYF.

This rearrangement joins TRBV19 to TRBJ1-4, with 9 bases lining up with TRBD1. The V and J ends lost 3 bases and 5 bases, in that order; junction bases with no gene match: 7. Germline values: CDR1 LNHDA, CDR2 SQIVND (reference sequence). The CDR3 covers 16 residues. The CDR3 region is CASSIVKTGGNEKLFF. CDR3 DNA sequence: TGTGCCAGTAGTATCGTGAAGACAGGGGGAAATGAAAAACTGTTTTTT. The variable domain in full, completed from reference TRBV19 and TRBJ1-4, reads DGGITQSPKYLFRKEGQNVTLSCEQNLNHDAMYWYRQDPGQGLRLIYYSQIVNDFQKGDIAEGYSVSREKKESFPLTVTSAQKNPTAFYLCASSIVKTGGNEKLFFGSGTQLSVL.

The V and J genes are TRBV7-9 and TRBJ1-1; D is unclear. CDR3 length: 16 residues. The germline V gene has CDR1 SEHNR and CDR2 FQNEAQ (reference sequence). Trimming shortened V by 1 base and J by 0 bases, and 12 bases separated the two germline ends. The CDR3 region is CASSLGAGRVNTEAFF. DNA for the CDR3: TGTGCCAGCAGCTTAGGAGCGGGGAGGGTGAACACTGAAGCTTTCTTT.

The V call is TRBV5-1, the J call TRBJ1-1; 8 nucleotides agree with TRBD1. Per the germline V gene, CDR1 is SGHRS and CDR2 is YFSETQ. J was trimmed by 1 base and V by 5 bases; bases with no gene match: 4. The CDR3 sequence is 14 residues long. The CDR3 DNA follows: TGCGCCAGCAGGTTGACAGGGGAGAACACTGAAGCTTTCTTT. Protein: CASRLTGENTEAFF.

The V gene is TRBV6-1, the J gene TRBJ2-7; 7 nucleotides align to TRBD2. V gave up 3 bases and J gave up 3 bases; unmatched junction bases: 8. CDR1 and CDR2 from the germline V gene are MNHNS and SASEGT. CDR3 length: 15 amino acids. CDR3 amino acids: CASSEVVGGGYEQYF. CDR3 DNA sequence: TGTGCCAGCAGTGAGGTGGTGGGGGGGGGCTACGAGCAGTACTTC.